Below are 8 T cell receptor beta chains sequenced from a single sample in a study of T cell responses to AZD1222 COVID-19 vaccine. Some clones are missing from TCRdb's copy, which holds only in-frame ones; the method was immunoSEQ multiplex PCR. Among about 130,000 clones listed, approximately 93% were seen once. The specimen comprised peripheral blood, sampled on day 0 of AZD1222 vaccination. The receptor source for this set is an adult in good health.

This chain connects TRBV3-1 (or the pseudogene TRBV3-2) to TRBJ2-5; a possible D gene is TRBD1 (5 bases). V was cut by 4 bases and J by 4 bases, with 13 bases left in between. This CDR3 is built from 14 residues. CDR1 is LGHDT and CDR2 is YNNKEL in the germline V gene (reference sequence). Written as DNA, the CDR3 is TGTGCCAGCAGCCTCCGACAGTCGCTAGAGACCCAGTACTTC. The encoded protein is CASSLRQSLETQYF.

This clone was detected once. This CDR3 is CASSHPGGQPQHF. Here the CDR3 DNA reads TGTGCCAGCAGCCATCCCGGCGGGCAGCCCCAGCATTTT. This chain joins TRBV11-2 and TRBJ1-5; no reliable D call. Deletions cut 5 bases from V and 7 bases from J, with 12 bases between. Germline CDR1 reads SGHAT; CDR2 reads FQNNGV. The CDR3 spans 13 residues. Drawing the rest from reference TRBV11-2 and TRBJ1-5, the complete variable domain is EAGVAQSPRYKIIEKRQSVAFWCNPISGHATLYWYQQILGQGPKLLIQFQNNGVVDDSQLPKDRFSAERLKGVDSTLKIQPAKLEDSAVYLCASSHPGGQPQHFGDGTRLSIL.

This chain links TRBV7-2 with TRBJ2-2, with unresolved D. V gave up 2 bases and J gave up 0 bases, with 1 base separating them. Per germline, CDR1 SGHTA and CDR2 FQGNSA. The CDR3 runs 13 residues. The chain's CDR3 is CASSLTNTGELFF. The CDR3 bases are TGTGCCAGCAGCTTAACGAACACCGGGGAGCTGTTTTTT.

The chain recombines TRBV19 with TRBJ1-5; D is unclear. There are 13 residues in the CDR3. Trimming removed 8 bases from V and 4 bases from J, with 12 bases in between. The germline gives CDR1 LNHDA, CDR2 SQIVND (reference sequence). CDR3 amino acids: CASSPDINQPQHF. CDR3 bases: TGTGCCAGTTCCCCCGACATAAATCAGCCCCAGCATTTT.

This chain links TRBV28 with TRBJ1-2; 7 bases are shared with TRBD1. The V gene's germline CDR1 is MDHEN and CDR2 SYDVKM. The trim removed 6 bases at V and 5 bases at J, leaving 9 bases unmatched. The CDR3 has 14 amino acids. As DNA, the CDR3 is TGTGCCAGCAGAGATGACAGGGAAATGTATGGCTACACCTTC. It yields the protein CASRDDREMYGYTF.

V is TRBV25-1 and J is TRBJ1-1; 7 positions agree with TRBD1. V lost 5 bases to trimming and J lost 0 bases; unmatched junction nucleotides: 9. The CDR3 covers 16 residues. CDR1 is MGHDK, CDR2 SYGVNS, per germline. The DNA of the CDR3 is TGTGCCAGCAGTTACCGGGACAGAAACTTGAACACTGAAGCTTTCTTT. Translating gives CASSYRDRNLNTEAFF.

The rearrangement links TRBV12-3 or TRBV12-4 to TRBJ1-1, with 7 bases lining up with TRBD1. The J segment lost 1 base and the V segment lost 5 bases, leaving 1 base of the junction unmatched. This CDR3 is 13 amino acids long. In DNA form, the CDR3 reads TGTGCCAGCAGTCGACAGGGGAACACTGAAGCTTTCTTT. Encoded protein: CASSRQGNTEAFF.

V gene TRBV4-3 combines with J gene TRBJ2-6; D gene ambiguous. The CDR3 totals 16 residues. Germline lookup yields CDR1 LGHNA and CDR2 YSLEER. Trimming took 1 base from V and 0 from J, leaving 7 bases between them. The CDR3 nucleotides read TGCGCCAGCAGCCAAGGGTGGGGCTCTGGGGCCAACGTCCTGACTTTC. Translated: CASSQGWGSGANVLTF.